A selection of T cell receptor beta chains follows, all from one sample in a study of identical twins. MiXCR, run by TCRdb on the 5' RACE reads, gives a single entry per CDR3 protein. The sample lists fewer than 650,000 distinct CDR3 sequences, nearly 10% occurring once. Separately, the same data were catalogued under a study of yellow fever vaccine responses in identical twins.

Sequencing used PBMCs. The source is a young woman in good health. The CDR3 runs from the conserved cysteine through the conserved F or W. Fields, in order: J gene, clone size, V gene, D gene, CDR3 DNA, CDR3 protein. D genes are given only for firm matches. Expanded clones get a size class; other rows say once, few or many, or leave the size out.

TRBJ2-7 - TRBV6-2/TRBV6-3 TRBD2 TGTGCCAGCAGTTACTCTGGCGGGAGTGTGTACGAGCAGTACTTC CASSYSGGSVYEQYF
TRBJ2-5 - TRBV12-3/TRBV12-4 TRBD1 TGTGCCAGCACCCCGACAGGGAATGAGGAGACCCAGTACTTC CASTPTGNEETQYF
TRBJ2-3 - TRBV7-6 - TGTGCCAGCAGCTTAGGGGTAGGGGAGACAGATACGCAGTATTTT CASSLGVGETDTQYF
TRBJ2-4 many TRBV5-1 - TGCGCCAGCAGCTTGGAAGCAGGAGGGAGCATTCAGTACTTC CASSLEAGGSIQYF
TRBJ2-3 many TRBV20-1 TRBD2 TGCAGTGCTCTATCTCCTAGCGGGCGAAACACAGATACGCAGTATTTT CSALSPSGRNTDTQYF
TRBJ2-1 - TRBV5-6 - TGTGCCAGCAGCTTCCAAGGCGCTGAGCAGTTCTTC CASSFQGAEQFF
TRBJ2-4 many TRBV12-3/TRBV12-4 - TGTGCCAGCAGCTGGGGGGAATTCGCCAAAAACATTCAGTACTTC CASSWGEFAKNIQYF
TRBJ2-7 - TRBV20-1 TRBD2 TGCAGTGCTAGTCAGTCTAGCGGGAGGAACTACGAGCAGTACTTC CSASQSSGRNYEQYF
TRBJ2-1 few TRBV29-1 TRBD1 TGCAGCGTTGAGAGGGGGGACAGGACTAATGAGCAGTTCTTC CSVERGDRTNEQFF
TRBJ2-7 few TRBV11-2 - TGTGCCAGCAACGAGTGGTCCTACGAGCAGTACTTC CASNEWSYEQYF
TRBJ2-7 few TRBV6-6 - TGTGCCAGCAGTTACTCAGAGGGCTACGAGCAGTACTTC CASSYSEGYEQYF
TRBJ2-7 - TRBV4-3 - TGCGCCAGCAGCCCTAGGGTTAGCGGCAGATACGAGCAGTACTTC CASSPRVSGRYEQYF
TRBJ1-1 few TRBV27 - TGTGCCAGCAGTGATAATATGGGGTATACTGAAGCTTTCTTT CASSDNMGYTEAFF
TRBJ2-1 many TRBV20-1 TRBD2 TGCAGTGCCAGAGGGATGGCTAGCGGGAGGTTGGATGAGCAGTTCTTC CSARGMASGRLDEQFF
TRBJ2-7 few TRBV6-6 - TGTGCCAGCAGTTTCGAGGCCGCCTACGAGCAGTACTTC CASSFEAAYEQYF
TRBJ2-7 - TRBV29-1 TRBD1 TGCAGCGTTGAAAAAGGGACAGAGACCTACGAGCAGTACTTC CSVEKGTETYEQYF
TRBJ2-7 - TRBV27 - TGTGCCAGCGCCGGGACCAATAACTGGAACGAGCAGTACTTC CASAGTNNWNEQYF
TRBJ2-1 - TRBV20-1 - TGCAGTGCTAGTGCGGAGGTCTATGAGCAGTTCTTC CSASAEVYEQFF
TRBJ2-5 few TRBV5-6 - TGTGCCAGCAGCTTGGGTTCAGGGAGTTTACAAGAGACCCAGTACTTC CASSLGSGSLQETQYF
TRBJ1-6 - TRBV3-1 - TGTGCCAGCAGCCAATCCGGATATAATTCACCCCTCCACTTT CASSQSGYNSPLHF
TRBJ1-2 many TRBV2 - TGTGCCAGCAGTGATCGGGGCGGAAGTGGGGGCTACACCTTC CASSDRGGSGGYTF
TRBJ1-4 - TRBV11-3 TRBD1 TGTGCCAGCAAGTGTTCGGGACAGGCCCGAAGAAAACTGTTTTTT CASKCSGQARRKLFF